This paragraph covers one T cell receptor beta chain sequence. The target antigen is unknown. The CDR3 is 13 amino acids. Germline V CDR1 and CDR2: MNHNS, SASEGT. Reprocessing the 5' RACE reads, TCRdb reports a single entry for every CDR3 protein and omits DNA. The sample holds around 21,000 distinct CDR3 sequences. The sample is drawn from a study of T cells expressing NK-cell markers. The study's findings and limits: Whether expanded NKG2C-expressing T cell clones recognize HCMV is unknown.

Sequenced: blood T cells: a sorted CD56 or NKG2C T cell subset, CD4+ or CD8+ T cells, or bulk PBMC T cells (not recorded which). This clonotype was sampled from a man aged 18-69 years in good health. The chain carries TRBV6-1 and TRBJ1-2. The CDR3 sequence is CASSEAEQNLCSF.